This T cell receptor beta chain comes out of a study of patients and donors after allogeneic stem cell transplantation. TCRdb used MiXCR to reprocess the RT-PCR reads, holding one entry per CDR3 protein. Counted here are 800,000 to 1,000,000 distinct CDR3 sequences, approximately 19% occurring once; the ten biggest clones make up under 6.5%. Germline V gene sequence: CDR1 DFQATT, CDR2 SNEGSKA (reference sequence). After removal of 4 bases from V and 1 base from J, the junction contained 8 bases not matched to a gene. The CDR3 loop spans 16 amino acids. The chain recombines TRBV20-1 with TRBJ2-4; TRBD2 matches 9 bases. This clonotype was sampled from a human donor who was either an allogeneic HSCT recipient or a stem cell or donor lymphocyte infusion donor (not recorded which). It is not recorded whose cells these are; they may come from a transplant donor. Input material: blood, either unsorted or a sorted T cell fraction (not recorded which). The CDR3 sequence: CSAMRSGGLAKNIQYF. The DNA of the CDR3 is TGCAGTGCTATGAGGAGCGGGGGGTTGGCCAAAAACATTCAGTACTTC.